This T cell receptor (beta chain) comes out of a study of blood T cell repertoires in COVID-19. Whole-study context: Samples taken during acute and convalescent COVID-19 were collected in the United States, Italy and Spain. PBMCs, B-cell-depleted T cells, or T cells were the source of the cDNA or gDNA that made up the material.

This clone appeared a few times. Original handling: Estimation of nucleated cell counts relied on the amplification of reference gene primers. This table comes from immunoSEQ multiplex PCR, and its TCRdb copy is limited to in-frame clones, with some not included. V, J and clone size were drawn from that table, and D and trimming were deduced from the DNA. The sample includes 55,000 to 90,000 clones, roughly 91% of them seen just once. V lost 6 bases, J lost 1 base, and 10 bases stayed unmatched. There are 18 residues in the CDR3. The germline gives CDR1 MDHEN, CDR2 SYDVKM. The source of this sequence is a human donor in a cohort sampled during active COVID-19. The source material was peripheral blood. The V gene is TRBV28, the J gene TRBJ2-5; 14 positions match TRBD2. As DNA, the CDR3 is TGTGCCAGCAGCTCCGCCGGGACTAGCGGGGGCTTCCAAGAGACCCAGTACTTC. It is translated as CASSSAGTSGGFQETQYF.